The count of the clone carrying this T cell receptor (beta chain) is one. The data derive from a study of blood T cell repertoires in COVID-19. Overall study context: In each case, the material was cDNA or gDNA derived from T cells, B-cell-depleted T cells, or PBMCs.

TCRdb's copy holds only in-frame clones and misses some; the assay was immunoSEQ multiplex PCR. The repertoire has roughly 200,000 clones, around 80% of them found once; the top ten carry 6.5%. Trimming cost V 4 bases and J 0 bases, with 9 bases left between them. The CDR3 has 14 amino acids. Germline V lookup: CDR1 SGHRS, CDR2 YFSETQ. This TCR was recovered from a man aged 65-85 years with active or convalescent COVID-19. The rearrangement uses TRBV5-1 and TRBJ2-3; D not certain. The source material was peripheral blood. The CDR3 sequence: CASSPQASTDTQYF. The CDR3 DNA reads TGCGCCAGCAGCCCCCAAGCGAGCACAGATACGCAGTATTTT.